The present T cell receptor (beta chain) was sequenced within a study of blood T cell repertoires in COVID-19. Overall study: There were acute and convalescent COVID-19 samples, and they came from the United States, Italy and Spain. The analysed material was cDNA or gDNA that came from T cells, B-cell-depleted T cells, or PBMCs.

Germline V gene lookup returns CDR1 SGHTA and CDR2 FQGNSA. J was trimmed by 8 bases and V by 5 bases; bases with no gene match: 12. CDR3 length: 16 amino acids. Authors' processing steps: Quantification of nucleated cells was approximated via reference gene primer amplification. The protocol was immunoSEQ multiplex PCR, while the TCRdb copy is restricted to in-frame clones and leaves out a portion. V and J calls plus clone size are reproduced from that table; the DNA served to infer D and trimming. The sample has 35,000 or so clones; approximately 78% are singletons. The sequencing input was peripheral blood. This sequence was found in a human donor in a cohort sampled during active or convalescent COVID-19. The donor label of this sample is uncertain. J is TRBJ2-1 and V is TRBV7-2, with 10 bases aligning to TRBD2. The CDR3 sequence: CASSADTGTSVYEQFF. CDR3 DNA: TGTGCCAGCAGCGCCGACACCGGGACTAGCGTCTATGAGCAGTTCTTC.